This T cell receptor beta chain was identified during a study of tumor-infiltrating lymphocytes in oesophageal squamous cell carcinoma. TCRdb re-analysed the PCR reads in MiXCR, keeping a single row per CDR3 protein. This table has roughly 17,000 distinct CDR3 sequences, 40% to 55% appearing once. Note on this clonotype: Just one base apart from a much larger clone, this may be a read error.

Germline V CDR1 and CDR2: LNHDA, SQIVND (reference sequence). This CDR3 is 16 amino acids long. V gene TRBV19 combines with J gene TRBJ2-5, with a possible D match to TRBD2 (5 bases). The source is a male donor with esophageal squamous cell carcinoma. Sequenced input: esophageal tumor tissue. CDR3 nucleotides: TGTGCCAGTAGCATTTCATCCCACCCAAGCACCGGGGAGCTGTATTTT. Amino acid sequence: CASSISSHPSTGELYF.